These 8 T cell receptor beta chains were sequenced from one sample in a study of CXCR3-negative and CXCR3-positive naive CD8 T cells. In preparing the TRB cDNA libraries, 5' RACE with UMI labels was used. TCRdb re-called the 5' RACE reads, yielding one record per CDR3 amino acid sequence without DNA. The sample totals 100,000 to 150,000 distinct CDR3 sequences; its top ten clones hold 0.4% to 0.45%. Findings and limits, study-wide: Relative to CXCR3-negative naive cells, CXCR3-positive naive cells had more hydrophobic TRB CDR3s.

Their recognized antigens are unknown. Sequenced: naive CXCR3+ CD8+ T cells from blood. Subset specified: CD45RO-CCR7+CD27+CD95- naive CD8+ T cells expressing CXCR3 (TNR3+). The receptors stem from a human donor in good health. Some clones in this sample may be carry-over from other donors' samples.

The chain joins TRBV4-1 to TRBJ1-1. The germline V gene has CDR1 MGHRA and CDR2 YSYEKL. The CDR3 spans 15 residues. CDR3 amino acids: CASSMTGLENTEAFF.

V usage is TRBV19 and J usage is TRBJ2-1. Germline loops: CDR1 LNHDA, CDR2 SQIVND (reference sequence). This CDR3 contains 12 residues. This chain's CDR3 is CASSIGQYEQFF.

The chain couples TRBV5-1 to TRBJ2-2; with no DNA, the TCRdb D assignment of TRBD2 cannot be verified. CDR3 length: 14 residues. Germline values: CDR1 SGHRS, CDR2 YFSETQ. The CDR3 is CASSVERGYGELFF.

V is TRBV9 and J is TRBJ2-1; TCRdb's D call of TRBD1 is untestable without DNA. The CDR3 loop spans 18 amino acids. The germline V gene has CDR1 SGDLS and CDR2 YYNGEE. CDR3 protein: CASSVEVQGKFAYNEQFF.

This chain uses TRBV6-6 with TRBJ2-1; with no DNA, the TCRdb D assignment of TRBD2 cannot be verified. The CDR3 loop spans 13 amino acids. Germline V gene lookup returns CDR1 MNHNY and CDR2 SVGAGI (reference sequence). The CDR3 reads CASGGLAGVEQFF.

This chain uses TRBV13 with TRBJ2-1. The CDR3 runs to 12 residues. The germline V gene encodes CDR1 PRHDT and CDR2 FYEKMQ (reference sequence). CDR3 protein: CASSFITGVQFF.

The rearrangement uses TRBV9 and TRBJ1-5. The CDR3 sequence is 14 residues long. Germline assignment: CDR1 SGDLS and CDR2 YYNGEE. The CDR3 sequence: CASSVGPGNQPQHF.

The chain employs TRBV7-6 and TRBJ2-3; TCRdb indicates TRBD1, and absent DNA this call remains unverified. The CDR3 spans 16 residues. Germline-derived CDR1 and CDR2 are SGHVS and FNYEAQ. CDR3: CASSLSGTPSTDTQYF.